The rows below give T cell receptor beta chains drawn from one sample of a study of spatial heterogeneity in lung cancer. TCRdb re-called the 5' RACE reads through MiXCR, storing one row per CDR3 protein. Of roughly 71,000 distinct CDR3 sequences in the sample, 7.5% to 10% are singletons; the top ten hold about 2%. The sequencing used PBMCs, collected at follow-up. All receptors come from a female donor with early-stage non-small cell lung cancer. The CDR3 runs from the conserved cysteine through the conserved F or W. The D gene is left open where the match is weak. A row's size may be missing; if present it is once, few, many or a size class.

D	size	J	V	CDR3	DNA
TRBD2	few	TRBJ2-7	TRBV3-1	CASSQDRGVLYF	TGTGCCAGCAGCCAAGATCGGGGGGTACTCTACTTC
NA	NA	TRBJ1-1	TRBV10-3	CAISEVPGEGTEAFF	TGTGCCATCAGTGAGGTACCGGGAGAGGGGACTGAAGCTTTCTTT
TRBD1	few	TRBJ2-5	TRBV5-1	CASSSGTVLQETQYF	TGCGCCAGCAGCTCCGGGACAGTTCTACAAGAGACCCAGTACTTC
TRBD1	few	TRBJ2-7	TRBV3-1	CASSQDRGTDVYEQYF	TGTGCCAGCAGCCAAGATAGGGGGACAGACGTCTACGAGCAGTACTTC
NA	many	TRBJ2-2	TRBV4-2	CASSQGDGYTGELFF	TGTGCCAGCAGCCAAGGGGATGGGTATACCGGGGAGCTGTTTTTT
NA	many	TRBJ2-2	TRBV28	CASSLQGDPGELFF	TGTGCCAGCAGCTTGCAAGGAGACCCCGGGGAGCTGTTTTTT
TRBD1	many	TRBJ2-3	TRBV20-1	CSAPRQGLPDTQYF	TGCAGTGCTCCCCGACAGGGTCTGCCAGATACGCAGTATTTT
NA	many	TRBJ2-5	TRBV10-3	CAISPGGTGQETQYF	TGTGCCATCAGCCCGGGGGGGACAGGCCAAGAGACCCAGTACTTC
NA	many	TRBJ1-5	TRBV19	CASSMYPDGSNQPQHF	TGTGCCAGTAGTATGTACCCCGACGGCAGCAATCAGCCCCAGCATTTT
TRBD1	many	TRBJ1-1	TRBV7-8	CASSPSRTGGTAFF	TGTGCCAGCAGCCCATCCCGGACAGGGGGGACAGCTTTCTTT
NA	few	TRBJ1-5	TRBV12-3/TRBV12-4	CASSRRLGVGQPQHF	TGTGCCAGCAGTCGCCGACTGGGGGTGGGACAGCCCCAGCATTTT
NA	few	TRBJ2-2	TRBV7-6	CASSRRWDGELFF	TGTGCCAGCAGCAGACGTTGGGACGGGGAGCTGTTTTTT
NA	many	TRBJ2-1	TRBV5-4	CASSFAAGSYNEQFF	TGTGCCAGCAGCTTCGCGGCGGGCTCCTACAATGAGCAGTTCTTC
NA	many	TRBJ2-2	TRBV29-1	CSVEKGPYTGELFF	TGCAGCGTTGAAAAAGGACCCTACACCGGGGAGCTGTTTTTT
NA	many	TRBJ2-2	TRBV28	CASSSGQTTNTGELFF	TGTGCCAGCAGCTCCGGACAGACGACGAACACCGGGGAGCTGTTTTTT
NA	many	TRBJ1-1	TRBV6-5	CASSRGGGMNTEAFF	TGTGCCAGCAGCAGAGGAGGGGGGATGAACACTGAAGCTTTCTTT
TRBD2	few	TRBJ2-1	TRBV7-8	CASSLPNVTSGRSLYNEQFF	TGTGCCAGCAGCTTACCGAACGTGACTAGCGGGAGGTCTCTCTACAATGAGCAGTTCTTC
TRBD1	many	TRBJ2-4	TRBV20-1	CSAHRGRGAKNIQYF	TGCAGTGCTCACAGGGGACGGGGAGCCAAAAACATTCAGTACTTC
NA	few	TRBJ2-7	TRBV19	CASSEDSGHEQYF	TGTGCCAGTAGTGAGGACAGTGGTCACGAGCAGTACTTC